A selection of T cell receptor beta chains follows, all from one sample in a study of cytomegalovirus exposure and HLA in healthy donors. Repertoires were generated with immunoSEQ multiplex PCR, while TCRdb's copy carries only in-frame clones and drops some. The profile shows about 95,000 clones, about 81% of them singletons. Sequencing was done on a sample of PBMCs. The receptors here all came from a man younger than 30 in good health and CMV-seropositive. The CDR3 runs from the conserved cysteine through the conserved F or W. A D gene is named only where the DNA matches it firmly. Size is stated for part of the rows, as once, few or many counts, or as a class when the clone is expanded.

CDR3 length: 11; V gene: TRBV7-6; clone size: NA; J gene: TRBJ2-2; D gene: NA; CDR3 DNA: TGTGCCAGCAGCTTACTCGGGGAGCTGTTTTTT; CDR3 protein: CASSLLGELFF
CDR3 length: 14; V gene: TRBV2; clone size: NA; J gene: TRBJ2-7; D gene: NA; CDR3 DNA: TGTGCCAGCAGTGACGTGGCAGGGCGAGGCGAGCAGTACTTC; CDR3 protein: CASSDVAGRGEQYF
CDR3 length: 12; V gene: TRBV28; clone size: NA; J gene: TRBJ2-3; D gene: NA; CDR3 DNA: TGTGCCAGCCGGGACTCCACAGATACGCAGTATTTT; CDR3 protein: CASRDSTDTQYF
CDR3 length: 13; V gene: TRBV4-1; clone size: NA; J gene: TRBJ1-5; D gene: NA; CDR3 DNA: TGCGCCAGCAGCCAGGGCCCGGGGCAGCCCCAGCATTTT; CDR3 protein: CASSQGPGQPQHF
CDR3 length: 15; V gene: TRBV30; clone size: NA; J gene: TRBJ2-7; D gene: NA; CDR3 DNA: TGTGCCTGGAGCGCGGACTCTATCCCCTCCTACGAGCAGTACTTC; CDR3 protein: CAWSADSIPSYEQYF
CDR3 length: 12; V gene: TRBV14; clone size: few; J gene: TRBJ2-7; D gene: NA; CDR3 DNA: TGTGCCAGCAGCCACACTTCCTACGAGCAGTACTTC; CDR3 protein: CASSHTSYEQYF
CDR3 length: 13; V gene: TRBV6-1; clone size: NA; J gene: TRBJ2-2; D gene: TRBD2; CDR3 DNA: TGTGCCAGCCGGGACTACCCGATAGGGGAGCTGTTTTTT; CDR3 protein: CASRDYPIGELFF
CDR3 length: 14; V gene: TRBV10-3; clone size: NA; J gene: TRBJ1-4; D gene: NA; CDR3 DNA: TGTGCCATCAGTGACAGAGGGACTAATGAAAAACTGTTTTTT; CDR3 protein: CAISDRGTNEKLFF
CDR3 length: 11; V gene: TRBV28; clone size: once; J gene: TRBJ1-2; D gene: NA; CDR3 DNA: TGTGCCACCCGGGGGACCCCCGGCTACACCTTC; CDR3 protein: CATRGTPGYTF
CDR3 length: 15; V gene: TRBV7-2; clone size: NA; J gene: TRBJ2-3; D gene: NA; CDR3 DNA: TGTGCCAGCAGCTTAGCGGGGGCCAGCACAGATACGCAGTATTTT; CDR3 protein: CASSLAGASTDTQYF
CDR3 length: 15; V gene: TRBV27; clone size: NA; J gene: TRBJ1-1; D gene: NA; CDR3 DNA: TGTGCCAGCAGTTTATCGGTCATTGGGGCCACTGAAGCTTTCTTT; CDR3 protein: CASSLSVIGATEAFF
CDR3 length: 12; V gene: TRBV19; clone size: NA; J gene: TRBJ1-4; D gene: NA; CDR3 DNA: TGTGCCAGTAGCCCGGCAAGGGGGAAACTGTTTTTT; CDR3 protein: CASSPARGKLFF
CDR3 length: 16; V gene: TRBV4-1; clone size: NA; J gene: TRBJ1-5; D gene: NA; CDR3 DNA: TGCGCCAGCAGCCAAGACAGGGTTTTAAGCAATCAGCCCCAGCATTTT; CDR3 protein: CASSQDRVLSNQPQHF
CDR3 length: 13; V gene: TRBV9; clone size: NA; J gene: TRBJ1-4; D gene: NA; CDR3 DNA: TGTGCCACCTCGAGAGACAGCAATGAAAAACTGTTTTTT; CDR3 protein: CATSRDSNEKLFF
CDR3 length: 13; V gene: TRBV30; clone size: NA; J gene: TRBJ2-5; D gene: NA; CDR3 DNA: TGTGCCTGGACTAATAGTAACAGAGAGACCCAGTACTTC; CDR3 protein: CAWTNSNRETQYF
CDR3 length: 15; V gene: TRBV11-2; clone size: NA; J gene: TRBJ2-2; D gene: NA; CDR3 DNA: TGTGCCAGCAGCCCCCCTACAGGGATCAGCGGGGAGCTGTTTTTT; CDR3 protein: CASSPPTGISGELFF
CDR3 length: 13; V gene: TRBV7-8; clone size: NA; J gene: TRBJ1-1; D gene: NA; CDR3 DNA: TGTGCCAGCAGCCCGTCAGTGGGGGGAGGGGCTTTCTTT; CDR3 protein: CASSPSVGGGAFF
CDR3 length: 14; V gene: TRBV5-4; clone size: NA; J gene: TRBJ1-1; D gene: NA; CDR3 DNA: TGTGCCAGCAGCTTGCCAGGCATGAACACTGAAGCTTTCTTT; CDR3 protein: CASSLPGMNTEAFF
CDR3 length: 17; V gene: TRBV4-1; clone size: NA; J gene: TRBJ2-5; D gene: NA; CDR3 DNA: TGCGCCAGCAGCCAAGTTCTTGGAGGGGAGAACCAAGAGACCCAGTACTTC; CDR3 protein: CASSQVLGGENQETQYF
CDR3 length: 17; V gene: TRBV18; clone size: NA; J gene: TRBJ2-3; D gene: NA; CDR3 DNA: TGTGCCAGCTCACCTGTCAGGGCACTAGCCGGCACAGATACGCAGTATTTT; CDR3 protein: CASSPVRALAGTDTQYF
CDR3 length: 15; V gene: TRBV10-3; clone size: NA; J gene: TRBJ1-1; D gene: TRBD1; CDR3 DNA: TGTGCCATCAGTGTACGGGGACAGAAGAACACTGAAGCTTTCTTT; CDR3 protein: CAISVRGQKNTEAFF
CDR3 length: 14; V gene: TRBV9; clone size: NA; J gene: TRBJ2-3; D gene: NA; CDR3 DNA: TGTGCCAGCAGCGTCCTCCCTCGGGGGGATACGCAGTATTTT; CDR3 protein: CASSVLPRGDTQYF
CDR3 length: 15; V gene: TRBV19; clone size: NA; J gene: TRBJ2-2; D gene: NA; CDR3 DNA: TGTGCCAGTAGTATTACCGACAGCGCCCCCGGGGAGCTGTTTTTT; CDR3 protein: CASSITDSAPGELFF
CDR3 length: 15; V gene: TRBV18; clone size: NA; J gene: TRBJ1-5; D gene: NA; CDR3 DNA: TGTGCCAGCTCACAAGGGACTTATAGCAATCAGCCCCAGCATTTT; CDR3 protein: CASSQGTYSNQPQHF
CDR3 length: 13; V gene: TRBV2; clone size: few; J gene: TRBJ1-2; D gene: TRBD1; CDR3 DNA: TGTGCCAGCAGAGTGACAGGGGTCTATGGCTACACCTTC; CDR3 protein: CASRVTGVYGYTF
CDR3 length: 14; V gene: TRBV19; clone size: few; J gene: TRBJ2-2; D gene: TRBD1; CDR3 DNA: TGTGCCAGTAGTCGGACAGGGGGCGGCGGGGAGCTGTTTTTT; CDR3 protein: CASSRTGGGGELFF
CDR3 length: 14; V gene: TRBV28; clone size: NA; J gene: TRBJ1-4; D gene: NA; CDR3 DNA: TGTGCCAGCAGTTTTGTCAGGGGTTTAGAAAAACTGTTTTTT; CDR3 protein: CASSFVRGLEKLFF
CDR3 length: 11; V gene: TRBV4-1; clone size: few; J gene: TRBJ2-7; D gene: NA; CDR3 DNA: TGCGCCAGCAGCCACCGTCACGAGCAGTACTTC; CDR3 protein: CASSHRHEQYF
CDR3 length: 14; V gene: TRBV19; clone size: few; J gene: TRBJ1-1; D gene: NA; CDR3 DNA: TGTGCCAGTAGTTGGCGGGGGTTGGACACTGAAGCTTTCTTT; CDR3 protein: CASSWRGLDTEAFF
CDR3 length: 16; V gene: TRBV5-1; clone size: NA; J gene: TRBJ2-7; D gene: TRBD1; CDR3 DNA: TGCGCCAGCAGCTTTCTAGGGGACAGGGGCTCCTACGAGCAGTACTTC; CDR3 protein: CASSFLGDRGSYEQYF
CDR3 length: 16; V gene: TRBV7-2; clone size: NA; J gene: TRBJ2-2; D gene: NA; CDR3 DNA: TGTGCCAGCAGCTTAGTGGCAGTCGCGAACACCGGGGAGCTGTTTTTT; CDR3 protein: CASSLVAVANTGELFF
CDR3 length: 14; V gene: TRBV7-9; clone size: NA; J gene: TRBJ1-1; D gene: NA; CDR3 DNA: TGTGCCAGCGGAAGACGGGGAGTGGATACTGAAGCTTTCTTT; CDR3 protein: CASGRRGVDTEAFF
CDR3 length: 16; V gene: TRBV7-8; clone size: NA; J gene: TRBJ2-1; D gene: TRBD1; CDR3 DNA: TGTGCCAGCAGCTCCCGTCGGGACAGACCCTACAATGAGCAGTTCTTC; CDR3 protein: CASSSRRDRPYNEQFF
CDR3 length: 13; V gene: TRBV27; clone size: NA; J gene: TRBJ2-7; D gene: NA; CDR3 DNA: TGTGCCAGCAGCCACACCCTAGCACGGGAGCAGTACTTC; CDR3 protein: CASSHTLAREQYF
CDR3 length: 14; V gene: TRBV27; clone size: NA; J gene: TRBJ2-3; D gene: NA; CDR3 DNA: TGTGCCAGCAGTTTATTGGTAGCGAGCGATACGCAGTATTTT; CDR3 protein: CASSLLVASDTQYF
CDR3 length: 13; V gene: TRBV27; clone size: few; J gene: TRBJ2-1; D gene: NA; CDR3 DNA: TGTGCCAGCAGTTTATGGGGGGACAATGAGCAGTTCTTC; CDR3 protein: CASSLWGDNEQFF
CDR3 length: 19; V gene: TRBV4-2; clone size: NA; J gene: TRBJ2-1; D gene: TRBD2; CDR3 DNA: TGTGCCAGCAGCCAAGCTTGGGCCGGGACTAGCGGCGCTTACAATGAGCAGTTCTTC; CDR3 protein: CASSQAWAGTSGAYNEQFF
CDR3 length: 17; V gene: TRBV11-2; clone size: few; J gene: TRBJ1-6; D gene: NA; CDR3 DNA: TGTGCCAGCAGCTCCCTCCAGGGCCGGTTATACAATTCACCCCTCCACTTT; CDR3 protein: CASSSLQGRLYNSPLHF
CDR3 length: 16; V gene: TRBV5-1; clone size: few; J gene: TRBJ1-1; D gene: TRBD1; CDR3 DNA: TGCGCCAGCAGCTTATCCGGGACAGGGGGCAACACTGAAGCTTTCTTT; CDR3 protein: CASSLSGTGGNTEAFF
CDR3 length: 14; V gene: TRBV6-1; clone size: NA; J gene: TRBJ1-5; D gene: NA; CDR3 DNA: TGTGCCAGCAGTGAAGCTGCAGGTTCCCAGCCCCAGCATTTT; CDR3 protein: CASSEAAGSQPQHF
CDR3 length: 12; V gene: TRBV11-2; clone size: NA; J gene: TRBJ2-2; D gene: NA; CDR3 DNA: TGTGCCAGCAGCCCAGGCCACGGGGAGCTGTTTTTT; CDR3 protein: CASSPGHGELFF
CDR3 length: 18; V gene: TRBV30; clone size: NA; J gene: TRBJ1-4; D gene: TRBD1; CDR3 DNA: TGTGCCTGGAGTGTACCGACAGGGGGAATTCATGCTAATGAAAAACTGTTTTTT; CDR3 protein: CAWSVPTGGIHANEKLFF
CDR3 length: 17; V gene: TRBV11-3; clone size: NA; J gene: TRBJ2-1; D gene: TRBD2; CDR3 DNA: TGTGCCAGCAGCCCGGGACTAGCGGGGGCCTCCTACAATGAGCAGTTCTTC; CDR3 protein: CASSPGLAGASYNEQFF
CDR3 length: 15; V gene: TRBV6-6; clone size: NA; J gene: TRBJ2-7; D gene: TRBD1; CDR3 DNA: TGTGCCAGCAGTCACCGGGACAGGGCCGCCTACGAGCAGTACTTC; CDR3 protein: CASSHRDRAAYEQYF
CDR3 length: 15; V gene: TRBV27; clone size: few; J gene: TRBJ2-2; D gene: NA; CDR3 DNA: TGTGCCAGCAGTTTAGGACGGACAAACACCGGGGAGCTGTTTTTT; CDR3 protein: CASSLGRTNTGELFF